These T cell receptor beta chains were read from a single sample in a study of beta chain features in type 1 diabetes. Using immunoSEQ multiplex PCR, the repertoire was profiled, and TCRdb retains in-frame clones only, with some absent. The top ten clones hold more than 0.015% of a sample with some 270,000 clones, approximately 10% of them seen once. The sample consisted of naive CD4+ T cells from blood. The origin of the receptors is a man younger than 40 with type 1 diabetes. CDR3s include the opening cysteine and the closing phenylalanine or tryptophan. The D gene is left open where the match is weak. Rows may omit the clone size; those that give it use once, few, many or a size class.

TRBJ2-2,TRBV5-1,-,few,TGCGCCAGCAGCGTAGATAGCGCGAACACCGGGGAGCTGTTTTTT,CASSVDSANTGELFF
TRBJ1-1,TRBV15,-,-,TGTGCCACCAGCAGAGATCGAGGGAAAGGCACTGAAGCTTTCTTT,CATSRDRGKGTEAFF
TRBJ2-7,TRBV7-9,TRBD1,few,TGTGCCAGCCGCGCTCTTGAGACAGGGGCCAGCTACGAGCAGTACTTC,CASRALETGASYEQYF
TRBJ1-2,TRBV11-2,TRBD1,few,TGTGCCAGCAGCCGTGGACAGGGGAGTGGCTACACCTTC,CASSRGQGSGYTF
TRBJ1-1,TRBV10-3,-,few,TGTGCCATCAGAATGCGACAGGAGTTTGAAGCTTTCTTT,CAIRMRQEFEAFF
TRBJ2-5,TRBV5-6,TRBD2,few,TGTGCCAGCAGTGTTAGCGGGGCAGATGGGACCCAGTACTTC,CASSVSGADGTQYF
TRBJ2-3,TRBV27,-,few,TGTGCCAGCAGTTTTGGGGGGAGGTTAGATACGCAGTATTTT,CASSFGGRLDTQYF
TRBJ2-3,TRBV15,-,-,TGTGCCACCAGCAGAGATCCGGGGATTAGCACAGATACGCAGTATTTT,CATSRDPGISTDTQYF
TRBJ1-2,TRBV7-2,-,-,TGTGCCAGCAGCTCAGGGCGGGGCTACACCTTC,CASSSGRGYTF
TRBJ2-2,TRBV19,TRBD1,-,TGTGCCAGTACCGTACCTGGGACAGGGAACACCGGGGAGCTGTTTTTT,CASTVPGTGNTGELFF
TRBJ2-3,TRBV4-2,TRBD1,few,TGTGCCAGCAGCCAAAACCCCGGGACAGGCACAGATACGCAGTATTTT,CASSQNPGTGTDTQYF
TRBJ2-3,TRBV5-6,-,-,TGTGCCAGCACCCTAGCAGTCGCGTTTCTACCAGATACGCAGTATTTT,CASTLAVAFLPDTQYF
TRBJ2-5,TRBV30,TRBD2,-,TGTGCCTGGTCCGGGACTAGCCCAGAGACCCAGTACTTC,CAWSGTSPETQYF
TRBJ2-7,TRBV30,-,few,TGTGCCTGGAGTGAATCCTTCTACGAGCAGTACTTC,CAWSESFYEQYF
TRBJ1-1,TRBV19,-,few,TGTGCCAGTAGTATACGGGGCACTGAAGCTTTCTTT,CASSIRGTEAFF
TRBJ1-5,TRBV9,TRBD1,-,TGTGCCAGCAGCGGGGGACAGGGGATGAATCAGCCCCAGCATTTT,CASSGGQGMNQPQHF
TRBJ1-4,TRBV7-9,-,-,TGTGCCAGCAGCTTAACTAACGGTGAAAAACTGTTTTTT,CASSLTNGEKLFF
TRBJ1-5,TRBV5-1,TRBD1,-,TGCGCCAGCAGCCCGGGACAGGGCAATCAGCCCCAGCATTTT,CASSPGQGNQPQHF
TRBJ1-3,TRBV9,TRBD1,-,TGTGCCAGCAGCGCGGACAGGGGGTCCACCATATATTTT,CASSADRGSTIYF
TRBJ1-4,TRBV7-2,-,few,TGTGCCAGCAGCTTGGCCGCGGAACTGTTTTTT,CASSLAAELFF
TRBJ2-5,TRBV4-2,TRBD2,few,TGTGCCAGCAGCCAAGAGGGGACTAGGGAGACCCAGTACTTC,CASSQEGTRETQYF
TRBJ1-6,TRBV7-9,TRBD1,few,TGTGCCAGCAGCACGGGGACAGGGGGAACTTCACCCCTCCACTTT,CASSTGTGGTSPLHF
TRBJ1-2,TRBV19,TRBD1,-,TGTGCCAGTAGTCTGACAGGGGGCAACTATGGCTACACCTTC,CASSLTGGNYGYTF
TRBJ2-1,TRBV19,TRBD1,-,TGTGCCAGTAGTATCCGGGACAGGGTCACCAATGAGCAGTTCTTC,CASSIRDRVTNEQFF
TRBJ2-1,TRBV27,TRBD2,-,TGTGCCAGCAGTTTCGGGACTAGCGGGGGGAATGAGCAGTTCTTC,CASSFGTSGGNEQFF
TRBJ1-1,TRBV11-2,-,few,TGTGCCAGCACCCTTGGATTCGGTACCAGGGCTTTCTTT,CASTLGFGTRAFF
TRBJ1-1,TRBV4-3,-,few,TGCGCCAGCAGCCAAGGTAAGAACACTGAAGCTTTCTTT,CASSQGKNTEAFF
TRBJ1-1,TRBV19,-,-,TGTGCCAGTAGTATTGGGCAAAGGGGCGATGAAGCTTTCTTT,CASSIGQRGDEAFF